This T cell receptor (beta chain) was obtained from a study of blood T cell repertoires in COVID-19. As handled by the study authors: From reference gene primer amplification, estimates of nucleated cell counts were derived. Repertoires were generated with immunoSEQ multiplex PCR, while TCRdb's copy carries only in-frame clones and drops some. The DNA gave D and trimming, while V, J and clone size come from that table. The sample has roughly 250,000 clones, about 85% seen once. The receptor was isolated from a human donor with COVID-19, enrolled during active disease. The donor label of this sample is uncertain. The sequenced sample was peripheral blood.

The CDR3 DNA is TGTGCCAGTGATCAACCCGGGACAGCGAACACTGAAGCTTTCTTT. Translated: CASDQPGTANTEAFF. This chain links TRBV19 with TRBJ1-1; 7 nucleotides match TRBD1. CDR1 is LNHDA, CDR2 SQIVND, per germline (reference sequence). This CDR3 comprises 15 residues. Trimming removed 8 bases from V and 1 base from J; junction bases left unmatched: 10.